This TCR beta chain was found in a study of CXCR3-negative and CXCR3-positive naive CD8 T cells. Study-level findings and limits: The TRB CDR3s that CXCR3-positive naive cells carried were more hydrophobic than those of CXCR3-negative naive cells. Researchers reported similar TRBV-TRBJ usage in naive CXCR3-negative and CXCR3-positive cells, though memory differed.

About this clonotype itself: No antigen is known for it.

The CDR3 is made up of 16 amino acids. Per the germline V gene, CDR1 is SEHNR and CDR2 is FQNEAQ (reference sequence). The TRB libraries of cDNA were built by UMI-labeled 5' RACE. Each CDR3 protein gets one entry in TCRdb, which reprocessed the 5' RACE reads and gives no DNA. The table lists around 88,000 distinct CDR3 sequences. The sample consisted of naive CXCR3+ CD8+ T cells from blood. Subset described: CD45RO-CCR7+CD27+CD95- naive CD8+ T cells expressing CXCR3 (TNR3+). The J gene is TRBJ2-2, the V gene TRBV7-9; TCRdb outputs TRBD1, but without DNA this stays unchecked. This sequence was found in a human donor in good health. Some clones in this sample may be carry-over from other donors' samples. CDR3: CASSWTDRGNTGELFF.